The clone carrying this T cell receptor beta chain turned up a few times. Its antigen remains unidentified. The data originate from a study of cytomegalovirus exposure and HLA in healthy donors. Overall study context: Early released data comprised 80 million or so unique TCRs from HLA-typed donors. Whole-study findings and limits: In an earlier analysis, most TCR beta V segments were productive about 87% or about 30% of the time.

V gave up 3 bases and J gave up 0 bases; unmatched junction bases: 9. Per germline, CDR1 SQVTM and CDR2 ANQGSEA. CDR3 length equals 16 residues. A multiplex PCR was run with 60 Vbeta primers and 13 Jbeta primers. This table comes from immunoSEQ multiplex PCR, and its TCRdb copy is limited to in-frame clones, with some not included. The sample records 100,000 to 150,000 clones, 70% to 75% being singletons. The V gene is TRBV29-1, the J gene TRBJ2-5, with TRBD2 identical over 8 bases. The source is a male donor in good health and CMV-seronegative. The sequenced sample was PBMCs. CDR3 loop: CSVDGGERENQETQYF. The CDR3 region has the DNA TGCAGCGTTGATGGGGGAGAGCGGGAGAACCAAGAGACCCAGTACTTC.